The 13 T cell receptor beta chains below were found in one sample sequenced in a study of blood T cell repertoires in COVID-19. Generated by immunoSEQ multiplex PCR, the TCRdb table keeps only in-frame clones and is missing some. The repertoire includes approximately 100,000 clones, around 85% of them detected once, and 20% to 25% sits in the top ten. Material for sequencing was peripheral blood. These receptors came from a man between 65 and 85 years old with active or convalescent COVID-19.

The rearrangement links TRBV7-9 to TRBJ1-1; 7 positions agree with TRBD1. Germline V gives CDR1 SEHNR, CDR2 FQNEAQ (reference sequence). V was pared by 2 bases and J by 4 bases, with 4 bases of the junction left unmatched. CDR3 length equals 14 residues. The CDR3 here is CASSLLGQPTEAFF. CDR3 sequence (DNA): TGTGCCAGCAGCTTATTGGGACAGCCCACTGAAGCTTTCTTT.

The chain joins TRBV7-3 to TRBJ1-2, with 7 bases identical to TRBD1. Unmatched junction bases numbered 2, after V lost 4 bases and J lost 3 bases. Germline CDR1 and CDR2: SGHTA and FQGTGA. CDR3 length: 13 residues. The CDR3, as DNA: TGTGCCAGCAGCTCAACAGGGGACTATGGCTACACCTTC. This gives the protein CASSSTGDYGYTF.

The J gene is TRBJ1-6, the V gene TRBV7-6; 10 bases fit TRBD1. V shed 5 bases and J 6 bases; nucleotides not matched to a gene: 4. Germline values: CDR1 SGHVS, CDR2 FNYEAQ. The CDR3 loop spans 15 amino acids. The CDR3 DNA is TGTGCCAGCAGCGAGGGGGACAGGGGTAATTCACCCCTCCACTTT. It codes for CASSEGDRGNSPLHF. Full variable domain (missing parts from reference TRBV7-6 and TRBJ1-6): GAGVSQSPRYKVTKRGQDVALRCDPISGHVSLYWYRQALGQGPEFLTYFNYEAQQDKSGLPNDRFSAERPEGSISTLTIQRTEQRDSAMYRCASSEGDRGNSPLHFGNGTRLTVT.

The CDR3 loop is CASSLGQGSGYTF. CDR3 DNA: TGCGCCAGCAGCCTCGGACAGGGGAGCGGCTACACCTTC. The chain couples TRBV4-1 to TRBJ1-2; 9 bases match TRBD1. Germline V CDR1 and CDR2: MGHRA, YSYEKL. The CDR3 is 13 amino acids. J lost 8 bases, V lost 4 bases, and 5 bases had no gene match.

The chain has TRBV24-1 and TRBJ2-3; possibly TRBD2 for D (6 bases). Per the germline V gene, CDR1 is KGHDR and CDR2 is SFDVKD. V lost 3 bases to trimming and J lost 11 bases, with 11 bases between them. This CDR3 region has 12 residues. The CDR3 spells CATSDMQGGQYF. The CDR3 DNA reads as TGTGCCACCAGTGATATGCAGGGAGGGCAGTATTTT.

This clone has a handful of counts. The chain couples TRBV7-7 to TRBJ2-3; a weak D match, TRBD2 (7 bases). The CDR3 is 15 amino acids. Per the germline V gene, CDR1 is SSHAT and CDR2 is FNYEAQ (reference sequence). The ends were cut back, 1 base at V and 4 bases at J, with 12 bases in the middle. The CDR3 bases are TGTGCCAGCAGCTTAGAGGGAGGGGGGCCAGATACGCAGTATTTT. Protein sequence: CASSLEGGGPDTQYF. The whole variable domain, remainder taken from reference TRBV7-7 and TRBJ2-3, is GAGVSQSPRYKVTKRGQDVTLRCDPISSHATLYWYQQALGQGPEFLTYFNYEAQPDKSGLPSDRFSAERPEGSISTLTIQRTEQRDSAMYRCASSLEGGGPDTQYFGPGTRLTVL.

DNA of the CDR3: TGTGCCAGTAGTTTACAGGGGGACTCACCCCTCCACTTT. It yields the protein CASSLQGDSPLHF. The chain joins TRBV6-1 to TRBJ1-6, with 8 bases identical to TRBD1. With 9 bases clipped from V and 10 bases from J, the junction kept 8 bases outside the gene matches. Germline V gene lookup returns CDR1 MNHNS and CDR2 SASEGT. This CDR3 contains 13 residues.

This clone has a handful of counts. CDR3 sequence reads: CASSPGTGEFQFF. CDR3 coding DNA: TGTGCCAGCAGTCCAGGGACAGGGGAGTTTCAGTTCTTC. The genes are TRBV27 and TRBJ2-1; 10 bases map to TRBD1. The J segment lost 13 bases and the V segment lost 5 bases, leaving 8 bases of the junction unmatched. Per the germline V gene, CDR1 is MNHEY and CDR2 is SMNVEV (reference sequence). The CDR3 loop spans 13 amino acids.

The chain links TRBV4-1 to TRBJ1-4; D gene uncertain. Germline V gene data show CDR1 as MGHRA and CDR2 as YSYEKL. The germline V and J ends were trimmed by 4 bases and 3 bases, with 12 bases remaining between them. There are 15 residues in the CDR3. The DNA for the CDR3 is TGCGCCAGCAGCCTCCTTTTTGGAGCTAATGAAAAACTGTTTTTT. Its protein product is CASSLLFGANEKLFF.

The chain couples TRBV28 to TRBJ1-6; D gene unclear. This CDR3 spans 12 amino acids. V lost 3 bases, J lost 10 bases, and 7 bases lay in between. CDR1 is MDHEN, CDR2 SYDVKM, per germline. DNA for the CDR3: TGTGCCAGCAGTTTCGGGAGATCACCCCTCCACTTT. As protein: CASSFGRSPLHF. The complete variable domain, with remaining parts taken from reference TRBV28 and TRBJ1-6, reads DVKVTQSSRYLVKRTGEKVFLECVQDMDHENMFWYRQDPGLGLRLIYFSYDVKMKEKGDIPEGYSVSREKKERFSLILESASTNQTSMYLCASSFGRSPLHFGNGTRLTVT.

Written as DNA, the CDR3 is TGTGCCAGCAGCCCCACAGGGGGCCGGCAGCCCCAGCATTTT. It yields the protein CASSPTGGRQPQHF. V usage is TRBV28 and J usage is TRBJ1-5; 9 bases agree with TRBD1. This CDR3 spans 14 amino acids. Germline V gene lookup returns CDR1 MDHEN and CDR2 SYDVKM. After removal of 6 bases from V and 7 bases from J, the junction contained 7 bases not matched to a gene.

The chain employs TRBV10-3 and TRBJ1-1; perhaps TRBD1 as D (6 bases). Germline-derived CDR1 and CDR2 are ENHRY and SYGVKD. The CDR3 runs to 14 residues. With 7 bases removed from V and 10 bases from J, the gap between germline ends came to 22 bases. The CDR3, as DNA: TGTGCCATCAAAGGCAGGTCGGACAGCGAGGGAGCTTTCTTT. Its translation is CAIKGRSDSEGAFF.

In regard to this clone: Distinct nucleotide sequences in the sample also encode this CDR3. This chain uses TRBV5-4 with TRBJ2-1, with 10 bases lining up with TRBD1. The CDR3 is made up of 15 amino acids. Germline V gene lookup returns CDR1 SGHNT and CDR2 YYREEE (reference sequence). V was clipped by 2 bases and J by 4 bases; unmatched bases: 3. The CDR3 loop is CASSLPGQGYNEQFF. CDR3 nucleotides: TGTGCCAGCAGCTTACCGGGACAGGGGTACAATGAGCAGTTCTTC.